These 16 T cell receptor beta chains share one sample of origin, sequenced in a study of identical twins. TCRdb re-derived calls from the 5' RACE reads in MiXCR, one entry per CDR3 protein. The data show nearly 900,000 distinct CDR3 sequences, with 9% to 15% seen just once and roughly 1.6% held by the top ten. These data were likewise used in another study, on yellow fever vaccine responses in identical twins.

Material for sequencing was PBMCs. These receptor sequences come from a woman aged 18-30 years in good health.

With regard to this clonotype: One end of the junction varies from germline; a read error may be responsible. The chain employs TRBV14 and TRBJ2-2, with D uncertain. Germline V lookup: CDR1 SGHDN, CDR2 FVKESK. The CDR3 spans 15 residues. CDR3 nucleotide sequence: TGTACCAGCAGCCAAAAAGAGACTAACACCGGGGAGCTGTTTTTT. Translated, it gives CTSSQKETNTGELFF.

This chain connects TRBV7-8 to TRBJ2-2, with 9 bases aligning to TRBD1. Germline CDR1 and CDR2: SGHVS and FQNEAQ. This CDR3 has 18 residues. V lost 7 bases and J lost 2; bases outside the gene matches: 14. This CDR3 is CASTPPPRTGVNTGELFF. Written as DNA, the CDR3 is TGTGCCAGCACCCCACCACCTCGGACAGGGGTTAACACCGGGGAGCTGTTTTTT.

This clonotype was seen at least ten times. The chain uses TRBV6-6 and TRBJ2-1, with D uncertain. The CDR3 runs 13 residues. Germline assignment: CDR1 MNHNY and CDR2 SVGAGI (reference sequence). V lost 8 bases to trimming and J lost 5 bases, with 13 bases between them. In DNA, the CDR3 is TGTGCCAGCGGCGAAAGGTCTGACAATGAGCAGTTCTTC. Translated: CASGERSDNEQFF.

DNA for the CDR3: TGTGCCAGCAGCCAACGGACAGGGGGCTCTGCCTACGAGCAGTACTTC. It encodes CASSQRTGGSAYEQYF. The chain is built from TRBV7-9 and TRBJ2-7, with TRBD1 identical over 11 bases. Germline V gene sequence: CDR1 SEHNR, CDR2 FQNEAQ (reference sequence). This CDR3 is 16 amino acids long. With V trimmed by 5 bases and J by 2 bases, 8 bases remained unmatched.

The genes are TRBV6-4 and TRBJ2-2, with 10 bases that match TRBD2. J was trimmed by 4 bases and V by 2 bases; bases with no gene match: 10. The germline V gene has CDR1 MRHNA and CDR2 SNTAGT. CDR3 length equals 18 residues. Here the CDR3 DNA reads TGTGCCAGCAGTGACGGCAGCCCAGCGGGGGGGGTCACCGGGGAGCTGTTTTTT. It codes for CASSDGSPAGGVTGELFF.

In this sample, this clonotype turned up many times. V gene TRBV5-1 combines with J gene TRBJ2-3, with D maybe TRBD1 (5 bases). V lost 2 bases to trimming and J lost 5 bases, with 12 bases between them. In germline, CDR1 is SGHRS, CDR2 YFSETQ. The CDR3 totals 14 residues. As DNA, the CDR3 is TGCGCCAGCAGCTTCTTAGGGGCGCAAGATACGCAGTATTTT. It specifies CASSFLGAQDTQYF.

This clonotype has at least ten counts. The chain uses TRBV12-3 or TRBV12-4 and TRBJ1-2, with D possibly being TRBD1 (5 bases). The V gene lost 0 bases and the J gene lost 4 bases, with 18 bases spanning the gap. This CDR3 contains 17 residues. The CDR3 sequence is CASSLADKASRVYGYTF. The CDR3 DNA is TGTGCCAGCAGTTTAGCGGACAAAGCGTCCCGGGTCTATGGCTACACCTTC.

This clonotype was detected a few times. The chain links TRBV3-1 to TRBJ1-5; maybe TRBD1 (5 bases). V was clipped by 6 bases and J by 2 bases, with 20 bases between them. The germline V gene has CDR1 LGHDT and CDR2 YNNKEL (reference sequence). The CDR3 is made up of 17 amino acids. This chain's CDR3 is CASRSSRAPGGNQPQHF. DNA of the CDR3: TGTGCCAGCAGGTCATCCCGGGCGCCGGGGGGCAATCAGCCCCAGCATTTT. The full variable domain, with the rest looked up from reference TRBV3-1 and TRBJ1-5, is DTAVSQTPKYLVTQMGNDKSIKCEQNLGHDTMYWYKQDSKKFLKIMFSYNNKELIINETVPNRFSPKSPDKAHLNLHINSLELGDSAVYFCASRSSRAPGGNQPQHFGDGTRLSIL.

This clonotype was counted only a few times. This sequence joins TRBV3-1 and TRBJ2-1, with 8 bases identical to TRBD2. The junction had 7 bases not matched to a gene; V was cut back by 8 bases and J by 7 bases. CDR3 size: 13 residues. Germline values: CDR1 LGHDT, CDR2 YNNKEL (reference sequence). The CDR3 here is CASSGVAGNEQFF. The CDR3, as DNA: TGTGCCAGCTCGGGAGTAGCGGGGAATGAGCAGTTCTTC.

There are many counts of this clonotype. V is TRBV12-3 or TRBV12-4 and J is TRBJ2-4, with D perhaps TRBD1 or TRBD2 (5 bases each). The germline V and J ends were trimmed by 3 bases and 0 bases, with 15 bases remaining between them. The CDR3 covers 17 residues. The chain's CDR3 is CASSLGLARKAKNIQYF. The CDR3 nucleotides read TGTGCCAGCAGTTTGGGGCTAGCCAGAAAAGCCAAAAACATTCAGTACTTC.

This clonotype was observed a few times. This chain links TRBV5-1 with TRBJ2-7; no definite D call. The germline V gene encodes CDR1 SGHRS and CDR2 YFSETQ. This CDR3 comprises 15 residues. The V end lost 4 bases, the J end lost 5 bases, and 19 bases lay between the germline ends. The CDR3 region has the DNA TGCGCCAGCAGCCCCTGGGCCGTAATTACGAACGAGCAGTACGTC. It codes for CASSPWAVITNEQYV.

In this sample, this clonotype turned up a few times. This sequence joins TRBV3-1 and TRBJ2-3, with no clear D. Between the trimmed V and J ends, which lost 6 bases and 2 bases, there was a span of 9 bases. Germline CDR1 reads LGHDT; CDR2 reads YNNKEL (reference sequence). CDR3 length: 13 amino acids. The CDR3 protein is CASRTTSTDTQYF. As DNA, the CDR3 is TGTGCCAGCAGGACCACCTCCACAGATACGCAGTATTTT.

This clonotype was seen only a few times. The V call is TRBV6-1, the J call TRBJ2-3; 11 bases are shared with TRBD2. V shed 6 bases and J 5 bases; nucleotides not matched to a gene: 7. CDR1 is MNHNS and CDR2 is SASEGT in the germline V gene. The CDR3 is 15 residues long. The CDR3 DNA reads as TGTGCCAGCAGCCTAGCGGGGGGCCGGAGAGATACGCAGTATTTT. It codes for CASSLAGGRRDTQYF.

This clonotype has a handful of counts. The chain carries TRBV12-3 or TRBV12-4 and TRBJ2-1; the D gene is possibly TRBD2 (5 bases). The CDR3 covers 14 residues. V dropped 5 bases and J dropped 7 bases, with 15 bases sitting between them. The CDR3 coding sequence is TGTGCCAGCAGTGGGCGGGTTTTAAGAAATGAGCAGTTCTTC. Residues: CASSGRVLRNEQFF.

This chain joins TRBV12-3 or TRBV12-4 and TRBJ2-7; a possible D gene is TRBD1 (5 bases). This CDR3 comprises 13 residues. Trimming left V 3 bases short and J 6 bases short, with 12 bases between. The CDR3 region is CASSLGKGAEQYV. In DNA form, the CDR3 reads TGTGCCAGCAGTTTGGGCAAAGGGGCCGAGCAGTACGTC.

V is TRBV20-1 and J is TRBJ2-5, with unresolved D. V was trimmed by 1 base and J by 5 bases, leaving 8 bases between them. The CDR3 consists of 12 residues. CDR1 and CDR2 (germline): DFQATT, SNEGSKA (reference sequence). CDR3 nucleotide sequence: TGCAGTGCTAGAGGCGAGTCGGAGACCCAGTACTTC. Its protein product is CSARGESETQYF.